The rows below give T cell receptor beta chains drawn from one sample of a study of early T cells in non-severe SARS-CoV-2 infection. TCRdb re-derived calls from the 5' RACE reads in MiXCR, one entry per CDR3 protein. The data show more than 60,000 distinct CDR3 sequences, less than 5.5% seen once. Sequences were obtained from whole blood. The receptors were gathered from an adult who was a healthcare worker with PCR-confirmed SARS-CoV-2 infection or an uninfected control (not recorded which). Both conserved end residues are part of each CDR3.

CDR3aa: CASSRGTGDGYTF; j_gene: TRBJ1-2; v_gene: TRBV4-1; len: 13
CDR3aa: CASSPLPLLGPGVDAFF; j_gene: TRBJ1-1; v_gene: TRBV18; len: 17
CDR3aa: CATSRDIAPSGAKGAYF; j_gene: TRBJ2-3; v_gene: TRBV15; len: 17
CDR3aa: CASSQMRNTGELFF; j_gene: TRBJ2-2; v_gene: TRBV3-1; len: 14
CDR3aa: CASSGFLADTQYF; j_gene: TRBJ2-3; v_gene: TRBV19; len: 13
CDR3aa: CASSLSAGYETQYF; j_gene: TRBJ2-5; v_gene: TRBV7-8; len: 14
CDR3aa: CASSPRERDVSGELFF; j_gene: TRBJ2-2; v_gene: TRBV4-2; len: 16
CDR3aa: CAWSVKPFIEQYF; j_gene: TRBJ2-7; v_gene: TRBV30; len: 13
CDR3aa: CAISESPDPSTDTQYF; j_gene: TRBJ2-3; v_gene: TRBV10-3; len: 16
CDR3aa: CASSLPAGGSSTDTQYF; j_gene: TRBJ2-3; v_gene: TRBV5-1; len: 17
CDR3aa: CASSLGLAAQETQYF; j_gene: TRBJ2-5; v_gene: TRBV5-1; len: 15
CDR3aa: CASSGTGNVNEQFF; j_gene: TRBJ2-1; v_gene: TRBV9; len: 14
CDR3aa: CASSDYAPGTGPAGSEAFF; j_gene: TRBJ1-1; v_gene: TRBV6-6; len: 19
CDR3aa: CASRSTGNANTGELFF; j_gene: TRBJ2-2; v_gene: TRBV5-1; len: 16
CDR3aa: CAISTGTQYDEQYF; j_gene: TRBJ2-7; v_gene: TRBV10-3; len: 14
CDR3aa: CASSHGLAGTDTQYF; j_gene: TRBJ2-3; v_gene: TRBV7-9; len: 15
CDR3aa: CASSQDQGAASLYGYTF; j_gene: TRBJ1-2; v_gene: TRBV3-1; len: 17
CDR3aa: CASSLGQGRLEAFF; j_gene: TRBJ1-1; v_gene: TRBV7-2; len: 14
CDR3aa: CASSLDTPGRSPLHF; j_gene: TRBJ1-6; v_gene: TRBV5-1; len: 15
CDR3aa: CASSFGAGFNTEAFF; j_gene: TRBJ1-1; v_gene: TRBV19; len: 15
CDR3aa: CASSQSRGAGGPKGYTQYF; j_gene: TRBJ2-3; v_gene: TRBV23-1; len: 19
CDR3aa: CASSLGAGTQWYF; j_gene: TRBJ2-3; v_gene: TRBV7-2; len: 13